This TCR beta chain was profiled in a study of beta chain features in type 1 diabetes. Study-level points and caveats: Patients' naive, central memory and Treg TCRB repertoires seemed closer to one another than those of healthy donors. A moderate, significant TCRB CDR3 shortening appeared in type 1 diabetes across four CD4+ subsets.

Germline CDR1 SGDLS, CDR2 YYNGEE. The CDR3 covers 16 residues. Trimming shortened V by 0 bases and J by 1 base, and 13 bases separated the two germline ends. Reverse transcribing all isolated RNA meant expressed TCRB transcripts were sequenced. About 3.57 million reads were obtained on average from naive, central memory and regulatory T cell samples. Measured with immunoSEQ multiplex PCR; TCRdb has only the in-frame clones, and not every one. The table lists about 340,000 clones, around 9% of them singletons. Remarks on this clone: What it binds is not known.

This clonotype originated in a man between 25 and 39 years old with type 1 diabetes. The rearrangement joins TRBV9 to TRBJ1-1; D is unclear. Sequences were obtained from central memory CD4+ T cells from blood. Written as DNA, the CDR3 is TGTGCCAGCAGCGTAGTGGATCGGGGATGGAACACTGAAGCTTTCTTT. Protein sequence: CASSVVDRGWNTEAFF.